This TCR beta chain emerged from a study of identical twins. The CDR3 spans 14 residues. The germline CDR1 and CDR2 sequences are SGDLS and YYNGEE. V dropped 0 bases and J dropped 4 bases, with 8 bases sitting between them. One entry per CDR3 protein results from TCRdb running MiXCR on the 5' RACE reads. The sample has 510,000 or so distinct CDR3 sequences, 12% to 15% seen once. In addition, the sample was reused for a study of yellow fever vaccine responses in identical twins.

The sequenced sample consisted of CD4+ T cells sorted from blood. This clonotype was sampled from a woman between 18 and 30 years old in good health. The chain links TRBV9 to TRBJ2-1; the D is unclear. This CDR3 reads CASSVGIGYNEQFF. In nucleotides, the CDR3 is TGTGCCAGCAGCGTAGGCATCGGATACAATGAGCAGTTCTTC.